This TCR beta chain was retrieved from a study of T cells after yellow fever vaccination. General study points: A secondary response was less intense yet reached its peak sooner, at day 5 versus 15. Post-booster repertoires again held most primary-vaccination clones (roughly 96% CD4, just under 90% CD8).

Per germline, CDR1 KGHSH and CDR2 LQKENI. The V end lost 4 bases, the J end lost 3 bases, and 6 bases lay between the germline ends. CDR3 length equals 12 residues. This clonotype has ten or more counts. Its antigen remains unknown. Universal primer sites and UMIs were introduced during 5'RACE template-switching synthesis of TCR cDNA. From the 5' RACE reads, TCRdb called clonotypes with MiXCR, one entry per CDR3 protein. The sample comprises 550,000 to 750,000 distinct CDR3 sequences, around an eighth of which are singletons, and roughly an eighth rests with the top ten. The rearrangement links TRBV18 to TRBJ2-5; D is unresolved. The source was PBMCs, collected on the day of the yellow fever booster vaccination. The source is a man aged 25-45 years who received the YFV17D yellow fever vaccine. The CDR3: CASSQLEETQYF. The CDR3 region has the DNA TGTGCCAGCTCACAGTTGGAAGAGACCCAGTACTTC.